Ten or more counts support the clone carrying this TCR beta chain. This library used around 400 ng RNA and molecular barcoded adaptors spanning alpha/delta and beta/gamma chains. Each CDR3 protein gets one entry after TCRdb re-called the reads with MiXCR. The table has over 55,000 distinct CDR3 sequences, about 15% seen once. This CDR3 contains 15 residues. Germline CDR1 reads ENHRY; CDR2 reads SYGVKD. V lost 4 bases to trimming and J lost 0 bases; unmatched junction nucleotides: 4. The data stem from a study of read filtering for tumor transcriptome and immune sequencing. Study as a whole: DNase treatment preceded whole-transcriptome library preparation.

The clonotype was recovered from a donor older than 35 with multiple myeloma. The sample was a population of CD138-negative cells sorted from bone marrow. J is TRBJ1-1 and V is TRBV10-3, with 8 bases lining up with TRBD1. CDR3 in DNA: TGTGCCATCAGTGGCAGGGGGCGAATGAACACTGAAGCTTTCTTT. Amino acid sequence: CAISGRGRMNTEAFF.